This passage covers 20 T cell receptor beta chains from one sample sequenced in a study of OX40 agonist ivuxolimab in advanced cancers. Measured with immunoSEQ multiplex PCR; TCRdb has only the in-frame clones, and not every one. The table includes about 57,000 clones, just under 95% detected once. The sample in question was CD4+ or CD8+ T cells sorted from blood, obtained in a trial of the OX40 agonist ivuxolimab. These receptor sequences come from an adult with an advanced solid tumor such as melanoma, head and neck, liver or kidney cancer.

The rearrangement joins TRBV5-6 to TRBJ2-1; D is possibly TRBD1 (5 bases). Trimming cost V 1 base and J 7 bases, with 15 bases left between them. The CDR3 is made up of 15 amino acids. Germline V gene lookup returns CDR1 SGHDT and CDR2 YYEEEE. CDR3 amino acids: CASSLLAGLLNEQFF. CDR3 DNA: TGTGCCAGCAGCTTGCTGGCAGGGCTCCTTAATGAGCAGTTCTTC.

The chain joins TRBV7-8 to TRBJ1-1; D unresolved. The ends were cut back, 0 bases at V and 7 bases at J, with 15 bases in the middle. CDR1 is SGHVS and CDR2 is FQNEAQ in the germline V gene. There are 15 residues in the CDR3. In DNA form, the CDR3 reads TGTGCCAGCAGCTTAGCAAGTGGCCTGAGCATTGAAGCTTTCTTT. Protein sequence: CASSLASGLSIEAFF.

This clone has just a few counts. The chain uses TRBV6-1 and TRBJ1-4, with 8 bases matching TRBD1. Germline CDR1 is MNHNS and CDR2 is SASEGT. Unmatched junction bases numbered 5, after V lost 1 base and J lost 7 bases. The CDR3 contains 15 residues. CDR3 protein: CASSEGDRGSEKLFF. In DNA, the CDR3 is TGTGCCAGCAGTGAAGGAGACAGGGGCTCTGAAAAACTGTTTTTT.

The chain is built from TRBV29-1 and TRBJ1-4, with D perhaps TRBD1 (5 bases). Germline lookup yields CDR1 SQVTM and CDR2 ANQGSEA. The CDR3 is made up of 15 amino acids. V lost 2 bases and J lost 0, with 10 bases in between. The CDR3 reads CSVETTESTNEKLFF. The CDR3 coding sequence is TGCAGCGTTGAAACGACAGAATCAACTAATGAAAAACTGTTTTTT.

This chain joins TRBV7-2 and TRBJ1-1, with D possibly TRBD1 on 5 matching bases. Germline assignment: CDR1 SGHTA and CDR2 FQGNSA. V was pared by 5 bases and J by 6 bases, with 10 bases between. CDR3 length: 12 amino acids. The CDR3 region has the DNA TGTGCCAGCAGCCTGGGGGGGTCTGAAGCTTTCTTT. This gives the protein CASSLGGSEAFF.

This CDR3 is CASSLDTGHGYTF. CDR3 sequence (DNA): TGTGCCAGCAGCTTGGACACCGGCCACGGCTACACCTTC. This chain joins TRBV5-8 and TRBJ1-2; D not certain. Germline-derived CDR1 and CDR2 are SGHTS and YDEGEE. CDR3 length: 13 residues. V gave up 0 bases and J gave up 8 bases, with 11 bases separating them.

The rearrangement uses TRBV9 and TRBJ2-5; no clear D gene. Germline V gene lookup returns CDR1 SGDLS and CDR2 YYNGEE. The V and J ends lost 4 bases and 5 bases respectively, with 6 bases between them. The CDR3 contains 11 residues. CDR3 region: CASSRGETQYF. Here the CDR3 DNA reads TGTGCCAGCAGCCGTGGGGAGACCCAGTACTTC.

The chain couples TRBV10-2 to TRBJ2-7, with D uncertain. CDR3 length: 11 amino acids. Germline V CDR1 and CDR2: WSHSY, SAAADI. V was clipped by 2 bases and J by 5 bases, with 4 bases between them. CDR3 loop: CASSEGHEQYF. As DNA, the CDR3 is TGCGCCAGCAGTGAGGGCCACGAGCAGTACTTC.

The chain has TRBV5-4 and TRBJ2-7; 7 nucleotides match TRBD2. CDR3 size: 17 residues. Germline CDR1 and CDR2: SGHNT and YYREEE (reference sequence). Unmatched junction bases numbered 14, after V lost 2 bases and J lost 3 bases. The CDR3 sequence: CASSFRQGGTKDYEQYF. In DNA, the CDR3 is TGTGCCAGCAGCTTCCGTCAGGGAGGGACCAAAGACTACGAGCAGTACTTC.

CDR3 DNA sequence: TGTGCCAGCAGTGACAAACAGGACTACGAGCAGTACTTC. It encodes CASSDKQDYEQYF. The chain has TRBV6-5 and TRBJ2-7; TRBD1 is a possible D gene (5 bases). CDR1 and CDR2 from the germline V gene are MNHEY and SVGAGI. This CDR3 is built from 13 residues. Between the trimmed V and J ends, which lost 5 bases and 3 bases, there was a span of 11 bases.

This sequence joins TRBV5-1 and TRBJ1-2; D may be TRBD1 (5 bases). The V end was cut by 4 bases, the J end by 7 bases, with 29 bases between. This CDR3 contains 18 residues. CDR1 and CDR2 from the germline V gene are SGHRS and YFSETQ. DNA for the CDR3: TGCGCCAGCAGCCTGTTCATCTTTATCCGGGACCGAGAGTGTGGCTACACCTTC. Translation: CASSLFIFIRDRECGYTF. The full variable domain, completed using reference TRBV5-1 and TRBJ1-2, is KAGVTQTPRYLIKTRGQQVTLSCSPISGHRSVSWYQQTPGQGLQFLFEYFSETQRNKGNFPGRFSGRQFSNSRSEMNVSTLELGDSALYLCASSLFIFIRDRECGYTFGSGTRLTVV.

This chain uses TRBV7-9 with TRBJ2-2; D is possibly TRBD2 (5 bases). CDR3 length: 16 residues. V lost 5 bases, J lost 1 base, and 14 bases lay in between. The germline V gene encodes CDR1 SEHNR and CDR2 FQNEAQ (reference sequence). This CDR3 reads CASSARGVENTGELFF. Here the CDR3 DNA reads TGTGCCAGCAGCGCCCGGGGAGTAGAGAACACCGGGGAGCTGTTTTTT.

This chain connects TRBV4-3 to TRBJ2-7; 8 nucleotides agree with TRBD2. The V gene's germline CDR1 is LGHNA and CDR2 YSLEER. This CDR3 contains 15 residues. The trim removed 0 bases at V and 7 bases at J, leaving 8 bases unmatched. The CDR3 sequence: CASSQDRSGRREQYF. Written as DNA, the CDR3 is TGCGCCAGCAGCCAAGATCGAAGCGGGAGAAGGGAGCAGTACTTC.

The chain is built from TRBV28 and TRBJ2-7; 8 bases match TRBD1. Unmatched junction bases numbered 3, after V lost 5 bases and J lost 3 bases. Germline V gives CDR1 MDHEN, CDR2 SYDVKM. The CDR3 loop spans 13 amino acids. The CDR3 DNA reads TGTGCCAGCAGTCCCGGACAGGGCTACGAGCAGTACTTC. It codes for CASSPGQGYEQYF. Variable domain in full (rest from reference TRBV28 and TRBJ2-7): DVKVTQSSRYLVKRTGEKVFLECVQDMDHENMFWYRQDPGLGLRLIYFSYDVKMKEKGDIPEGYSVSREKKERFSLILESASTNQTSMYLCASSPGQGYEQYFGPGTRLTVT.

The chain uses TRBV7-9 and TRBJ2-7; the match to TRBD1 covers 8 bases. This CDR3 spans 15 amino acids. Germline CDR1 reads SEHNR; CDR2 reads FQNEAQ (reference sequence). After removal of 1 base from V and 4 bases from J, the junction contained 6 bases not matched to a gene. The CDR3 region has the DNA TGTGCCAGCAGCTTAGGGGCAGGGGGCTTGTACGAGCAGTACTTC. Translation gives CASSLGAGGLYEQYF. The full variable domain, its missing parts supplied by reference TRBV7-9 and TRBJ2-7, is DTGVSQNPRHKITKRGQNVTFRCDPISEHNRLYWYRQTLGQGPEFLTYFQNEAQLEKSRLLSDRFSAERPKGSFSTLEIQRTEQGDSAMYLCASSLGAGGLYEQYFGPGTRLTVT.

J is TRBJ2-1 and V is TRBV9, with D perhaps TRBD2 (5 bases). The CDR3 extends over 20 amino acids. V was clipped by 0 bases and J by 5 bases, with 27 bases between them. Germline-derived CDR1 and CDR2 are SGDLS and YYNGEE. The CDR3 protein is CASSVVGSYSLSGVDNEQFF. The CDR3 bases are TGTGCCAGCAGCGTAGTTGGTTCTTATTCTTTGTCCGGGGTGGACAATGAGCAGTTCTTC.

This clone appeared a single time. The CDR3, as DNA: TGTGCCAGCAGCCGTTGGGAGGGACCCACAGATACGCAGTATTTT. Translation gives CASSRWEGPTDTQYF. This chain connects TRBV14 to TRBJ2-3, with 7 bases identical to TRBD2. Losses at the gene ends were 4 bases for V and 2 bases for J; bases not matched to a gene: 6. The germline V gene has CDR1 SGHDN and CDR2 FVKESK. The CDR3 runs 15 residues.

J is TRBJ1-2 and V is TRBV5-1; possible D gene TRBD1, 6 bases. The CDR3 is 16 amino acids. Trimming removed 2 bases at V and 3 bases at J, with 17 bases between. Germline V gene sequence: CDR1 SGHRS, CDR2 YFSETQ. CDR3: CASSLGQTTNYYGYTF. The CDR3 coding sequence is TGCGCCAGCAGCTTAGGACAGACGACGAATTACTATGGCTACACCTTC.

CDR3 region: CASSTGASGSPLYEQYF. In DNA, the CDR3 is TGTGCCAGCAGCACAGGGGCTAGCGGGAGTCCCCTTTACGAGCAGTACTTC. V is TRBV9 and J is TRBJ2-7, with 10 bases lining up with TRBD2. Germline loops: CDR1 SGDLS, CDR2 YYNGEE. V shed 4 bases, J shed 4 bases, and the junction held 14 bases outside the gene matches. The CDR3 contains 17 residues.

This clone was detected only once. V usage is TRBV19 and J usage is TRBJ2-7; the match to TRBD2 covers 7 bases. Looked up from germline, CDR1 is LNHDA and CDR2 is SQIVND (reference sequence). After removal of 8 bases from V and 2 bases from J, the junction contained 6 bases not matched to a gene. The length of the CDR3 is 13 residues. DNA of the CDR3: TGTGCCAGTGGACCGGGACTAACCTACGAGCAGTACTTC. It is translated as CASGPGLTYEQYF.